This TCR beta chain is drawn from a study of shared clonotypes between healthy human individuals. Study-level information: The plates for each donor numbered three CD4 naive, three CD4 memory, two CD8 naive and one CD8 memory. Notes on the study in general: Compared with clonotypes that all four donors shared, non-shared clonotypes had lower generation probabilities. Measured sharing among donors was expected to vary with sequencing depth.

The CDR3 is 13 amino acids. Per the germline V gene, CDR1 is SGHRS and CDR2 is YFSETQ. V lost 5 bases to trimming and J lost 6 bases, with 14 bases between them. Of note for this clone: Its antigen is still unknown.

An even split of each subset's genomic DNA across several immunoSEQ plates was performed. Produced via immunoSEQ multiplex PCR; TCRdb's table is partial and in-frame only. This sample yields over a million clones, of which 70% to 80% are seen a single time; about 1.5% belongs to the top ten. This clonotype was obtained from a man between 18 and 29 years old in good health. Sequencing used memory CD4+ T cells sorted from blood. Subset indicated: CD45RA-negative fraction. V gene TRBV5-1 combines with J gene TRBJ1-2, with D unclear. CDR3 in DNA: TGCGCCAGCAGGGAGAAGGAGCGAGATGGCTACACCTTC. It translates to CASREKERDGYTF.